The clone carrying this T cell receptor beta chain showed up just once. Its cognate antigen is unknown. TCRdb's table, derived via immunoSEQ multiplex PCR, lists solely in-frame clones and lacks some. The sample has over a million clones; about 80% are singletons. The sample is drawn from a study of shared clonotypes between healthy human individuals. Across the whole study: Each donor had three CD4 naive, three CD4 memory, two CD8 naive and one CD8 memory plate.

General observations from the study: With few donors, the genetic and exposure-history diversity represented was limited.

Donors comprised only Caucasian adults living in Nashville, Tennessee. Sequenced input: memory CD4+ T cells from PBMCs. The subset here: CD45RA-negative fraction. The receptor comes from a young man in good health. Some clones in this sample may be carry-over from other donors' samples.

In DNA form, the CDR3 reads TGTGCCAGCAGCTCCCCGGATGGGGGCAATCAGCCCCAGCATTTT. The encoded protein is CASSSPDGGNQPQHF. V usage is TRBV28 and J usage is TRBJ1-5; D gene unclear. This CDR3 has 15 residues. Germline V gene data show CDR1 as MDHEN and CDR2 as SYDVKM. Trimming took 6 bases from V and 2 from J, leaving 14 bases between them.